These 26 T cell receptor beta chains came from one sample sequenced in a study of T cells in Graves' hyperthyroidism and ophthalmopathy. There were TCR beta CDR3 regions amplified from RNA transcripts. The TCR CDR3 was amplified in a first-round RT-PCR using the HTBI primer set. TCRdb used MiXCR to reprocess the multiplex PCR reads, holding one entry per CDR3 protein. The table lists about 290,000 distinct CDR3 sequences, roughly 15% of them singletons. Sequenced material: blood. These TCRs come from a woman aged 40 to 50 with Graves' hyperthyroidism.

This clonotype was recorded a few times. The chain joins TRBV7-3 to TRBJ2-3, with a possible D match to TRBD2 (5 bases). V was trimmed by 5 bases and J by 1 base, leaving 10 bases between them. This CDR3 has 14 residues. CDR1 is SGHTA, CDR2 FQGTGA, per germline. CDR3 DNA sequence: TGTGCCAGCAGCCCCCTTAGCGGCACAGATACGCAGTATTTT. This encodes CASSPLSGTDTQYF.

The chain links TRBV5-1 to TRBJ2-1, with a possible D match to TRBD1 (6 bases). V lost 0 bases and J lost 6, with 10 bases in between. The CDR3 loop spans 14 amino acids. Per the germline V gene, CDR1 is SGHRS and CDR2 is YFSETQ. DNA of the CDR3: TGCGCCAGCAGCTTGGGTACAGGGCGCAATGAGCAGTTCTTC. This sequence encodes CASSLGTGRNEQFF. The whole variable domain, remainder taken from reference TRBV5-1 and TRBJ2-1, is KAGVTQTPRYLIKTRGQQVTLSCSPISGHRSVSWYQQTPGQGLQFLFEYFSETQRNKGNFPGRFSGRQFSNSRSEMNVSTLELGDSALYLCASSLGTGRNEQFFGPGTRLTVL.

V is TRBV27 and J is TRBJ2-4; no firm D call. Germline lookup yields CDR1 MNHEY and CDR2 SMNVEV (reference sequence). V was trimmed by 3 bases and J by 5 bases, leaving 11 bases between them. This CDR3 comprises 14 residues. The CDR3 coding sequence is TGTGCCAGCAGTTTTTCCGGGTATGAAAACATTCAGTACTTC. It encodes CASSFSGYENIQYF.

The chain links TRBV6-2 or TRBV6-3 to TRBJ2-2; possible D gene TRBD1, 6 bases. This CDR3 spans 14 amino acids. Deletions cut 6 bases from V and 5 bases from J, with 13 bases between. Germline assignment: CDR1 MNHEY and CDR2 SVGEGT. The CDR3 here is CASRNFGQTGELFF. The CDR3 bases are TGTGCCAGCAGAAATTTCGGACAGACCGGGGAGCTGTTTTTT.

This chain joins TRBV7-9 and TRBJ2-2; D perhaps matches TRBD1 (5 bases). Trimming removed 4 bases at V and 3 bases at J, with 9 bases between. There are 14 residues in the CDR3. The germline V gene has CDR1 SEHNR and CDR2 FQNEAQ (reference sequence). The CDR3 region is CASSYLRDTGELFF. The CDR3 bases are TGTGCCAGCAGCTATCTCAGGGACACCGGGGAGCTGTTTTTT.

This clonotype was observed a few times. CDR3: CAISESRLLGTLSGANVLTF. The CDR3 DNA is TGTGCCATCAGTGAGTCTCGTCTCCTGGGGACCCTCTCTGGGGCCAACGTCCTGACTTTC. V gene TRBV10-3 combines with J gene TRBJ2-6; the D call may be TRBD1 or TRBD2 (5 bases each). The CDR3 length is 20 residues. Germline loops: CDR1 ENHRY, CDR2 SYGVKD. The V end lost 0 bases, the J end lost 0 bases, and 18 bases lay between the germline ends.

In this sample, this clonotype turned up many times. The chain couples TRBV28 to TRBJ2-5; 9 bases align to TRBD2. CDR3 length: 14 amino acids. Germline CDR1 and CDR2: MDHEN and SYDVKM. Trimming at V came to 6 bases and at J to 4 bases, leaving 6 bases not matched to a gene. CDR3 nucleotides: TGTGCCAGCAGCGGTAGCGGGAGTGGAGAGACCCAGTACTTC. Its translation is CASSGSGSGETQYF.

As DNA, the CDR3 is TGCAGTGCTAGAGATCAGGATCGGACAACTATCTATTCACCCCTCCACTTT. As protein: CSARDQDRTTIYSPLHF. The rearrangement uses TRBV20-1 and TRBJ1-6, with D perhaps matching TRBD1 (5 bases). Germline-derived CDR1 and CDR2 are DFQATT and SNEGSKA (reference sequence). The CDR3 loop spans 17 amino acids. The V gene lost 0 bases and the J gene lost 8 bases, with 20 bases spanning the gap.

This clonotype was seen a few times. This chain links TRBV9 with TRBJ2-1; D remains ambiguous. The germline CDR1 and CDR2 sequences are SGDLS and YYNGEE. The germline V and J ends were trimmed by 4 bases and 6 bases, with 14 bases remaining between them. The CDR3 runs 14 residues. The CDR3 here is CASSQLLYSNEQFF. The DNA for the CDR3 is TGTGCCAGCAGCCAGCTCTTGTATTCCAATGAGCAGTTCTTC.

The chain links TRBV10-1 to TRBJ2-2; a possible D gene is TRBD1 (5 bases). In germline, CDR1 is WNHNN, CDR2 SYGVQD (reference sequence). CDR3 length equals 12 residues. V lost 6 bases to trimming and J lost 6 bases, with 8 bases between them. For the CDR3, the DNA is TGCGCCAGCAGAGGCAGGGCCGGGGAGCTGTTTTTT. Translated, it gives CASRGRAGELFF.

This clonotype was detected ten times or more. V usage is TRBV3-1 and J usage is TRBJ2-5, with 7 bases lining up with TRBD2. Germline V CDR1 and CDR2: LGHDT, YNNKEL (reference sequence). CDR3 length: 14 amino acids. Trimming at V came to 2 bases and at J to 5 bases, leaving 5 bases not matched to a gene. In DNA, the CDR3 is TGTGCCAGCAGCCAAAGTCAGGGAGGGGAGACCCAGTACTTC. It yields the protein CASSQSQGGETQYF.

This clonotype was recorded once. With a much larger clone just one base away, this may be a read error. The chain is built from TRBV7-9 and TRBJ1-3; D is undetermined. CDR1 SEHNR and CDR2 FQNEAQ come from the germline V gene (reference sequence). CDR3 length equals 17 residues. The CDR3 is CASSPWRRVNSGTTIYF. CDR3 coding DNA: TGTGCCAGCAGCCCATGGCGCCGGGTTAATTCTGGAACCACCATATATTTT.

This clonotype was seen ten or more times. This chain joins TRBV27 and TRBJ1-2; 8 bases are shared with TRBD1. V shed 6 bases and J 3 bases; nucleotides not matched to a gene: 6. The CDR3 runs to 14 residues. In germline, CDR1 is MNHEY, CDR2 SMNVEV (reference sequence). The CDR3: CASSLRGHDYGYTF. For the CDR3, the DNA is TGTGCCAGCAGCCTCAGGGGGCACGACTATGGCTACACCTTC.

This clonotype was seen at least ten times. The V and J genes are TRBV6-1 and TRBJ2-5, with D possibly TRBD2 on 5 matching bases. This CDR3 comprises 12 residues. Germline assignment: CDR1 MNHNS and CDR2 SASEGT. Trimming removed 2 bases from V and 9 bases from J, with 10 bases in between. The CDR3 coding sequence is TGTGCCAGCAGTGAACTCGCCGGGGCCCAGTACTTC. Its translation is CASSELAGAQYF.

Regarding this clonotype: Being one base from a much bigger clone, this may be a read error. The V call is TRBV6-1, the J call TRBJ1-4, with 9 bases identical to TRBD1. The CDR3 sequence is 14 residues long. V lost 5 bases and J lost 6; bases outside the gene matches: 4. Per the germline V gene, CDR1 is MNHNS and CDR2 is SASEGT. The CDR3 sequence is CASSRGQGDEKLFF. As DNA, the CDR3 is TGTGCCAGCAGTCGGGGACAGGGTGATGAAAAACTGTTTTTT.

This clonotype was observed at least ten times. The rearrangement uses TRBV2 and TRBJ2-1; 7 positions agree with TRBD2. V lost 6 bases and J lost 10; bases outside the gene matches: 0. CDR1 is SNHLY, CDR2 FYNNEI, per germline. The CDR3 contains 10 residues. The CDR3: CASRGGEQFF. CDR3 sequence (DNA): TGTGCCAGCAGGGGAGGGGAGCAGTTCTTC.

This clonotype was seen ten or more times. J is TRBJ2-7 and V is TRBV5-1; D is uncertain. Germline loops: CDR1 SGHRS, CDR2 YFSETQ. The CDR3 totals 14 residues. V was clipped by 0 bases and J by 2 bases, with 9 bases between them. For the CDR3, the DNA is TGCGCCAGCAGCTTGGGGAGTAACCCCTACGAGCAGTACTTC. It codes for CASSLGSNPYEQYF.

This clonotype was counted many times. The J gene is TRBJ2-3, the V gene TRBV12-3 or TRBV12-4; D may be TRBD1 (7 bases). V dropped 3 bases and J dropped 1 base, with 11 bases sitting between them. The CDR3 runs to 15 residues. The CDR3 protein is CASSFQGEGTDTQYF. In DNA, the CDR3 is TGTGCCAGCAGTTTTCAGGGGGAGGGCACAGATACGCAGTATTTT.

There are many counts of this clonotype. This sequence joins TRBV10-3 and TRBJ1-6; possible D gene TRBD1, 6 bases. The germline V and J ends were trimmed by 4 bases and 7 bases, with 14 bases remaining between them. CDR1 and CDR2 from the germline V gene are ENHRY and SYGVKD. The CDR3 consists of 15 residues. This CDR3 reads CAISVTGLGNSPLHF. The CDR3, as DNA: TGTGCCATCAGTGTCACAGGGTTGGGCAATTCACCCCTCCACTTT.

This clonotype was recorded at least ten times. V and J are TRBV7-2 and TRBJ2-2, with D unresolved. Trimming shortened V by 3 bases and J by 6 bases, and 11 bases separated the two germline ends. Germline loops: CDR1 SGHTA, CDR2 FQGNSA. This CDR3 has 14 residues. CDR3 region: CASSFRRAPGELFF. The CDR3 DNA reads TGTGCCAGCAGCTTTCGTCGAGCGCCCGGGGAGCTGTTTTTT.

The sample holds a few counts of this clonotype. The rearrangement uses TRBV19 and TRBJ1-2, with a possible D match to TRBD1 (5 bases). The CDR3 runs 13 residues. Trimming cost V 4 bases and J 8 bases, with 14 bases left between them. Germline V gives CDR1 LNHDA, CDR2 SQIVND (reference sequence). The CDR3 DNA sequence: TGTGCCAGTAGTACCGACAGAAGCGGCGGCTACACCTTC. Its protein product is CASSTDRSGGYTF.

The gene calls are TRBV7-8 and TRBJ2-3, with 9 nucleotides matching TRBD1. Per the germline V gene, CDR1 is SGHVS and CDR2 is FQNEAQ. The CDR3 is made up of 16 amino acids. V lost 4 bases, J lost 4 bases, and 9 bases stayed unmatched. CDR3 nucleotide sequence: TGTGCCAGCAGCTCGCCGGGACAGGGTCCAGCAGATACGCAGTATTTT. Protein: CASSSPGQGPADTQYF.

In its sample, this clonotype was seen many times. The rearrangement uses TRBV7-6 and TRBJ2-7; D remains unclear. The germline gives CDR1 SGHVS, CDR2 FNYEAQ. The CDR3 extends over 13 amino acids. V was cut by 5 bases and J by 2 bases, with 10 bases left in between. CDR3 sequence (DNA): TGTGCCAGCAGCGAGGACGGGCCCTACGAGCAGTACTTC. Protein product: CASSEDGPYEQYF.

This clonotype has ten or more counts. This chain links TRBV7-8 with TRBJ2-1, with 8 bases fitting TRBD2. This CDR3 region has 18 residues. CDR1 and CDR2 from the germline V gene are SGHVS and FQNEAQ. Trimming took 1 base from V and 3 from J; bases not matched to a gene: 11. The CDR3 region is CASSLGRPGLGVYNEQFF. In nucleotides, the CDR3 is TGTGCCAGCAGCTTAGGTAGACCGGGACTAGGGGTCTACAATGAGCAGTTCTTC. Variable domain in full (rest from reference TRBV7-8 and TRBJ2-1): GAGVSQSPRYKVAKRGQDVALRCDPISGHVSLFWYQQALGQGPEFLTYFQNEAQLDKSGLPSDRFFAERPEGSVSTLKIQRTQQEDSAVYLCASSLGRPGLGVYNEQFFGPGTRLTVL.

This clonotype was seen ten or more times. This chain uses TRBV28 with TRBJ2-7, with 7 bases matching TRBD1. The CDR3 contains 15 residues. Germline CDR1 and CDR2: MDHEN and SYDVKM. Trimming removed 5 bases from V and 3 bases from J; junction bases left unmatched: 10. Here the CDR3 DNA reads TGTGCCAGCAGTAACCCAACAGGGGTAAGCTACGAGCAGTACTTC. Translation gives CASSNPTGVSYEQYF.

This clonotype appeared many times. V gene TRBV12-3 or TRBV12-4 combines with J gene TRBJ2-7, with D possibly being TRBD1 (6 bases). The CDR3 loop spans 12 amino acids. Trimming removed 6 bases from V and 8 bases from J, with 14 bases in between. CDR3 amino acids: CASSLDSTQQYF. The CDR3 coding sequence is TGTGCCAGCAGCTTGGACAGTACACAGCAGTACTTC.